This T cell receptor (beta chain) was observed in a study of human T cells and chemical hapten exposure. About the study: Throughout a study of approximately 25 weeks, patients underwent weekly scalp administration of diphenylcyclopropenone doses. Largely, small differences in pooled library volume made per-sample TCR yields vary.

This clonotype came up many times. Time point here: pre-sensitization, week 0. The treatment is: therapeutic diphenylcyclopropenone sensitization with weekly scalp DPC. The study enrolled 18 to 70-year-old alopecia patients suitable for DPC. A single record per CDR3 protein comes from TCRdb applying MiXCR to the RACE reads. The data contain roughly 38,000 distinct CDR3 sequences, approximately 7.6% of them singletons. The CDR3 has 15 amino acids. The J segment lost 0 bases and the V segment lost 4 bases, leaving 6 bases of the junction unmatched. The germline CDR1 and CDR2 sequences are DFQATT and SNEGSKA (reference sequence).

The specimen comprised whole blood, sampled in connection with sensitization to the hapten diphenylcyclopropenone (DPC). The chain joins TRBV20-1 to TRBJ2-7; 10 bases align to TRBD2. This TCR was recovered from a woman in her forties or fifties with alopecia areata. Some clones in this sample may be carry-over from other donors' samples. CDR3 residues: CSAITSGKASYEQYF. CDR3 DNA: TGCAGTGCTATTACTAGCGGGAAGGCCTCCTACGAGCAGTACTTC.